The present entry profiles one T cell receptor (beta chain) with its context. Its antigen is unknown. Base qualities are not at hand, and no much larger clone is one base apart. The library was made by the immunoSEQ multiplex PCR assay. For most patients, high-throughput TCR-beta CDR3 sequencing of genomic DNA was performed by Adaptive Biotechnologies. The study's processing was this. TCR sequencing data for around 19 patients were retrieved from Adaptive's ImmunoSEQ software; three other patients were processed with MiXCR and VDJtools. Because the origin of CDR3 nucleotide sequences shared between donor and recipient could not be assigned, those sequences were removed. Alloreactive clones required at least 2-fold expansion over unstimulated cells and minimum CFSE-low frequency of 0.002% (template counts) or 0.001% (read counts). Mappable clones were those detected in sequenced pre-transplant spleen, lymph node, or MLR CFSE-low populations of the donor or recipient. The cumulative frequency of alloreactive clones was calculated as a percentage of all sequences, weighted by copy number. In TCRdb, the immuneACCESS table is reduced to in-frame sequences with V and J assigned. These tables do not hold every clone; where another copy was compared, an unresolved V gene accounts for under half, and the others remain unexplained. V and J calls and clone size are given by that table; D and trimming were obtained from the DNA. This sample lists 95,000 or so clones; over 75% were detected once. About 15% of the sample lies in the top ten.

Trimmed from V: 5 bases; trimmed from J: 10 bases; junction bases lacking a gene match: 14. The germline V gene supplies CDR1 SGHVT and CDR2 SQSDAQ. Inclusive of the bounding cysteine and phenylalanine, the CDR3 is 18 residues long. Only the CDR3 region is kept as DNA, spanning 54 bases read in frame from base 1. This sample stems from a study of graft-versus-host responses after intestinal transplantation (dated by TCRdb to about 2021). General notes on the study: Multivisceral, liver-intestinal, or isolated intestinal transplants were received by the recipients. A peak of at least 4% donor T cells among recipient peripheral blood mononuclear cells was the definition used for donor T cell macrochimerism. The cohort enrolled 20 to 25 intestinal transplant recipients, one of whom was a retransplant, and a few patients without pretransplant specimens were excluded. After intestinal transplantation, graft-versus-host and host-versus-graft alloreactive T cell clones were followed in the graft, circulation and bone marrow using bulk TCR-beta CDR3 sequencing. All recipients received anti-thymocyte globulin induction followed by maintenance tacrolimus and steroids for 3 to 4 years. Alloreactive clones were identified by sequencing pre-transplant mixed lymphocyte reaction products and comparing them with unstimulated pre-transplant donor and recipient T cells. Samples from a few later patients were sequenced in-house on an Illumina MiSeq with MiXCR processing rather than by the commercial service. General conclusions and limits of the study: High GvH to HvG T cell clonal ratios were observed in the allografts of patients with donor T cell macrochimerism. Early after transplant, declines in HvG clones were associated with peak levels of circulating GvH clones. Conclusions were limited by the relatively low number and heterogeneity of intestinal transplant patients. GvH clones were found in recipient bone marrow, and some of the GvH clones appeared earlier in ileal mucosa or blood, which is consistent with an intestinal mucosal origin.

Blood samples were collected up to 4 times in the first month after transplant and then at least monthly when available. The rearrangement joined TRBV7-4 to TRBJ2-1; 16 central nucleotides agree with TRBD2. Specimen: PBMCs, collected about 450 days after intestinal transplant. The TCR was taken from a human patient who received an intestinal transplant, so some T cells may come from the graft donor. The CDR3 amino acid sequence is: CASSTPFTGLAGGKEQFF. The DNA sequence is given as TGTGCCAGCAGCACCCCGTTTACGGGACTAGCGGGGGGGAAGGAGCAGTTCTTC.